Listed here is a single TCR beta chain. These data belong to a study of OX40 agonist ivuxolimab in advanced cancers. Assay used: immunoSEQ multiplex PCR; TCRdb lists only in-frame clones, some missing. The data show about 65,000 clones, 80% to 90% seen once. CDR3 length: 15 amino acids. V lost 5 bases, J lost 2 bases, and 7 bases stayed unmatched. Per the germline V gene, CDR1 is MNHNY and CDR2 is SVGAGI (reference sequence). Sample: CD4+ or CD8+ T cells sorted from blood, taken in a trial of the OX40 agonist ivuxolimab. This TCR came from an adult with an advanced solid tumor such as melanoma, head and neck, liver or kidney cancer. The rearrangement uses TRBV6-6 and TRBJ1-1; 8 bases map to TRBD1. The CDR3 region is CASSGPQGVNTEAFF. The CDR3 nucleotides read TGTGCCAGCAGTGGTCCACAGGGGGTAAACACTGAAGCTTTCTTT.